This T cell receptor beta chain stems from a study of blood T cell repertoires in COVID-19 (dated by TCRdb to 2020 to 2022). As for the study more broadly: Collaborator samples came from the United States, Italy and Spain and covered acute and convalescent phases of COVID-19. The material from the prospective study consisted of cDNA or gDNA derived from T cells, B-cell-depleted T cells, or PBMCs. The dataset comprised deeply sampled blood TCRbeta repertoires from subjects exposed to, actively infected with, or recovered from COVID-19. The repertoires were released in a freely available public database intended as a resource for research on the immune response to SARS-CoV-2. Samples came from the ongoing ImmuneRACE study (first 160 participants) plus 1,254 subjects from 6 global collaborators. Sample metadata almost always included a de-identified subject ID, COVID-19 status, age in years and sex. Where available, HLA class I and class II types were taken from metadata supplied by the sample provider and were not determined by assay-based typing.

This clone was counted a single time. Its specific antigen is unknown. No base-level quality is on record; no much larger clone is a single base apart. TCRbeta CDR3 regions were amplified from genomic DNA by means of the immunoSEQ Assay, a bias-controlled multiplex PCR. The authors' analysis ran thus. Within the assay, amplification of reference gene primers was used to estimate how many nucleated cells each sample contained. To quantify the absolute abundance of each unique TCRbeta CDR3 rearrangement, sequence reads were collapsed and filtered. For each sample, productive Simpson clonality was calculated as the square root of Simpson's diversity index across productive rearrangements. The immuneACCESS repertoire file appears here via TCRdb, limited to in-frame rearrangements. These files lack a portion of the clones; in checked studies, under half of the deficit traces to unresolved V genes, and the cause of the others is not known. The D gene and trimming were derived from the DNA, and the V and J assignments and clone size from that table. The sample contains about 91,000 clones, approximately 90% of them found a single time. 4% to 5% of the sample is held by the ten biggest clonotypes.

Beyond this particular receptor, the publication reports: The quantity of clinical and demographic metadata differed by source and by participant and was supplied without curation.

The collaborating institutions used their own protocols to collect whole blood in K2EDTA tubes. For TCRbeta analysis, collaborators shipped samples in one of three forms: frozen whole blood, isolated PBMCs, or DNA extracted from either of those sample types. CDR1 and CDR2 (MNHEY, SVGEGT) derive from the germline V gene. Its CDR3 holds 19 amino acids, cysteine through phenylalanine. The sequence is cut down to CDR3 DNA, 57 bases in frame from base 1. Trimming removed 2 bases from V and 0 bases from J, leaving 20 bases between the germline ends. The clonotype originates from a man aged 65 to 79 with acute or convalescent COVID-19. Recombination joined TRBV6-2 or TRBV6-3 with TRBJ1-5; tentative D gene TRBD1, with 6 bases matching. Specimen: peripheral blood. The DNA sequence reads TGTGCCAGCAGTTACCCGAGGCCAGGGGCCCCAAATAGCAATCAGCCCCAGCATTTT. Translated, it gives CASSYPRPGAPNSNQPQHF.